This paragraph covers one T cell receptor (beta chain) sequence. These data come from a study of T cell responses to AZD1222 COVID-19 vaccine. Only in-frame clones appear in the TCRdb table, and some are missing; sequencing was by immunoSEQ multiplex PCR. Here the sample spans roughly 110,000 clones, around 91% being singletons. V was pared by 5 bases and J by 1 base, with 12 bases between. CDR3 length: 14 amino acids. Germline-derived CDR1 and CDR2 are SGHRS and YFSETQ. This specimen was peripheral blood, taken 28 days after the second AZD1222 dose. The clonotype was recovered from an adult who received the AZD1222 COVID-19 vaccine. This rearrangement joins TRBV5-1 to TRBJ2-5; D gene uncertain. This CDR3 reads CASRSTSSQETQYF. The CDR3 nucleotides are TGCGCCAGCAGGTCCACCTCTTCCCAAGAGACCCAGTACTTC.